One sample yielded the 16 T cell receptor beta chains listed below, sequenced in a study of regulatory T cells in long-lasting Graves disease. With iRepertoire HTBI primers and Arm-PCR of CDR3 regions, TCR beta libraries were built. TCRdb reprocessed the multiplex PCR reads with MiXCR, giving one entry per CDR3 protein. The sample contains roughly 530,000 distinct CDR3 sequences, around 16% of which appear only once. Time point reported: newly diagnosed GD, antithyroid drugs for less than 3 months. The TCR library was made from RNA that had been extracted from PBMCs in TRIzol. These data were also reused for a study on T cells in Graves' hyperthyroidism and ophthalmopathy.

The material was peripheral blood mononuclear cells (PBMCs), obtained at new diagnosis, from a patient treated with antithyroid drugs. These receptors originate from a woman between 40 and 65 years old with Graves disease.

CDR3 nucleotides: TGTGCCAGCAGCTCGGGACCCTCCTCCTATGGCTACACCTTC. Protein product: CASSSGPSSYGYTF. This chain links TRBV12-3 or TRBV12-4 with TRBJ1-2, with D tentatively TRBD1 (5 bases). The CDR3 length is 14 residues. V shed 6 bases and J shed 4 bases, with 15 bases lying between them.

This clonotype was seen ten or more times. V usage is TRBV11-1 and J usage is TRBJ2-1; the D gene is possibly TRBD1 (7 bases). Germline V lookup: CDR1 SGHAT, CDR2 FQDESV (reference sequence). V shed 5 bases and J shed 10 bases, with 15 bases lying between them. CDR3 size: 13 residues. This CDR3 reads CASSGRQGGEQFF. The CDR3 DNA reads as TGTGCCAGCAGCGGACGACAGGGAGGCGAGCAGTTCTTC. Full variable domain (missing parts from reference TRBV11-1 and TRBJ2-1): EAEVAQSPRYKITEKSQAVAFWCDPISGHATLYWYRQILGQGPELLVQFQDESVVDDSQLPKDRFSAERLKGVDSTLKIQPAELGDSAMYLCASSGRQGGEQFFGPGTRLTVL.

V gene TRBV19 combines with J gene TRBJ2-3, with no clear D. The V gene's germline CDR1 is LNHDA and CDR2 SQIVND (reference sequence). V dropped 2 bases and J dropped 4 bases, with 7 bases sitting between them. The CDR3 contains 13 residues. The CDR3: CASSIPNADTQYF. In DNA form, the CDR3 reads TGTGCCAGTAGTATACCGAACGCAGATACGCAGTATTTT.

This clonotype was counted at least ten times. The genes are TRBV2 and TRBJ2-5, with 8 bases that match TRBD2. The J segment lost 2 bases and the V segment lost 7 bases, leaving 12 bases of the junction unmatched. Germline loops: CDR1 SNHLY, CDR2 FYNNEI. The CDR3 loop spans 16 amino acids. The CDR3 bases are TGTGCCAGCACCCCTGGGATAGCGGGGAAACAAGAGACCCAGTACTTC. Translated: CASTPGIAGKQETQYF.

In regard to this clonotype: A junction boundary mismatches the germline segment, possibly from a read error. The chain couples TRBV5-6 to TRBJ2-2; a weak D match, TRBD2 (5 bases). Germline CDR1 SGHDT, CDR2 YYEEEE. This CDR3 comprises 16 residues. The CDR3 loop reads CASSLTYGPNTGELFF. Here the CDR3 DNA reads TGTGCCAGCAGCTTGACTTACGGGCCGAACACCGGGGAGCTATTTTTT. Full variable domain (outside the CDR3, taken from reference TRBV5-6 and TRBJ2-2): DAGVTQSPTHLIKTRGQQVTLRCSPKSGHDTVSWYQQALGQGPQFIFQYYEEEERQRGNFPDRFSGHQFPNYSSELNVNALLLGDSALYLCASSLTYGPNTGELFFGEGSRLTVL.

This clonotype was recorded a few times. V usage is TRBV5-1 and J usage is TRBJ2-2, with 7 bases matching TRBD1. The CDR3 length is 16 residues. Per the germline V gene, CDR1 is SGHRS and CDR2 is YFSETQ. The J segment lost 2 bases and the V segment lost 5 bases, leaving 9 bases of the junction unmatched. The CDR3 protein is CASSKRDSQNTGELFF. In nucleotides, the CDR3 is TGCGCCAGCAGTAAGAGGGACAGCCAAAACACCGGGGAGCTGTTTTTT.

At least ten counts were recorded for this clonotype. This chain uses TRBV7-9 with TRBJ2-1, with 10 bases lining up with TRBD2. CDR1 SEHNR and CDR2 FQNEAQ come from the germline V gene (reference sequence). This CDR3 region has 15 residues. With 5 bases clipped from V and 7 bases from J, the junction kept 8 bases outside the gene matches. CDR3: CASSPSGGARNEQFF. In nucleotides, the CDR3 is TGTGCCAGCAGCCCCAGCGGGGGGGCCAGAAATGAGCAGTTCTTC.

V gene TRBV4-1 combines with J gene TRBJ2-1; TRBD2 agrees at 7 bases. The V segment lost 0 bases and the J segment 10 bases; nucleotides outside the gene matches: 9. CDR3 size: 15 residues. The germline V gene has CDR1 MGHRA and CDR2 YSYEKL. The chain's CDR3 is CASSQEVPWGGEQFF. In DNA, the CDR3 is TGCGCCAGCAGCCAAGAGGTCCCGTGGGGGGGGGAGCAGTTCTTC.

This clonotype appeared many times. V gene TRBV3-1 combines with J gene TRBJ2-7; D may be TRBD1 (6 bases). Germline V lookup: CDR1 LGHDT, CDR2 YNNKEL (reference sequence). The V end lost 2 bases, the J end lost 6 bases, and 14 bases lay between the germline ends. The CDR3 is made up of 14 amino acids. CDR3 sequence: CASSQPGESREQYF. The CDR3 bases are TGTGCCAGCAGCCAACCAGGGGAATCTCGCGAGCAGTACTTC.

This clonotype was picked up many times. V usage is TRBV30 and J usage is TRBJ2-3, with TRBD2 matching 10 bases. The V and J ends lost 6 bases and 4 bases, in that order; junction bases with no gene match: 4. Germline lookup yields CDR1 GTSNPN and CDR2 SVGIG (reference sequence). The CDR3 extends over 13 amino acids. CDR3 nucleotide sequence: TGTGCCTGCCAGCGGGGGGGCCCAGATACGCAGTATTTT. Encoded protein: CACQRGGPDTQYF.

The gene calls are TRBV3-1 and TRBJ2-7, with D perhaps being TRBD1 or TRBD2 (5 bases each). CDR1 and CDR2 (germline): LGHDT, YNNKEL (reference sequence). There are 17 residues in the CDR3. Trimming took off 3 bases at V and 7 bases at J, with 25 bases between the two ends. CDR3 in amino acids: CASSQSQGGLLTGEQYF. CDR3 in DNA: TGTGCCAGCAGCCAGTCCCAGGGCGGTCTCCTCACGGGGGAGCAGTACTTC.

This clonotype was observed once. The chain recombines TRBV19 with TRBJ1-6, with D maybe TRBD1 (5 bases). V lost 3 bases, J lost 0 bases, and 9 bases lay in between. Looked up from germline, CDR1 is LNHDA and CDR2 is SQIVND (reference sequence). The CDR3 has 16 amino acids. CDR3 region: CASSIDSGSYNSPLHF. The CDR3 coding sequence is TGTGCCAGTAGTATCGACAGTGGCTCCTATAATTCACCCCTCCACTTT.

This clonotype showed up just a few times. This CDR3 is CASSAQAGSSTDTQYF. In DNA, the CDR3 is TGTGCCAGCAGTGCCCAAGCGGGGTCCAGCACAGATACGCAGTATTTT. This chain links TRBV6-4 with TRBJ2-3, with 7 bases matching TRBD2. V lost 4 bases, J lost 0 bases, and 7 bases stayed unmatched. The CDR3 is 16 amino acids. Germline V lookup: CDR1 MRHNA, CDR2 SNTAGT.

This clonotype showed up many times. V usage is TRBV7-9 and J usage is TRBJ2-2; D gene ambiguous. This CDR3 spans 16 amino acids. The germline V and J ends were trimmed by 2 bases and 2 bases, with 12 bases remaining between them. Germline-derived CDR1 and CDR2 are SEHNR and FQNEAQ (reference sequence). CDR3 protein: CASSLPGRHNTGELFF. The CDR3 nucleotides read TGTGCCAGCAGCTTACCAGGCCGGCACAACACCGGGGAGCTGTTTTTT.

The rearrangement uses TRBV2 and TRBJ2-1; possibly TRBD2 for D (6 bases). V lost 5 bases and J lost 7, with 24 bases in between. The CDR3 loop spans 17 amino acids. Germline V gene lookup returns CDR1 SNHLY and CDR2 FYNNEI. The CDR3 DNA sequence: TGTGCCAGCAGTTACCTGCCCGAGCGGCTCGGAGGGAATGAGCAGTTCTTC. It is translated as CASSYLPERLGGNEQFF.

This clonotype was counted ten times or more. The chain joins TRBV4-1 to TRBJ2-5; tentatively, D is TRBD1 (5 bases). The CDR3 runs 17 residues. Between the trimmed V and J ends, which lost 0 bases and 1 base, there was a span of 15 bases. Germline-derived CDR1 and CDR2 are MGHRA and YSYEKL. Written as DNA, the CDR3 is TGCGCCAGCAGCCAAGAGGAACAGGTTAAACTCCAAGAGACCCAGTACTTC. This sequence encodes CASSQEEQVKLQETQYF.